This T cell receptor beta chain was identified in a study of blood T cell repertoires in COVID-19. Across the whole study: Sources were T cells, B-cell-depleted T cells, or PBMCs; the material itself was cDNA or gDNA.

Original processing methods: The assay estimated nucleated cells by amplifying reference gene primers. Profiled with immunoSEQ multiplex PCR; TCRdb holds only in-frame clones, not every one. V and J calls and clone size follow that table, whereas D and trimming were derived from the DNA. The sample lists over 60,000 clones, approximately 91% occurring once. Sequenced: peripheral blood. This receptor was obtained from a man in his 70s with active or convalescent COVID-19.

In DNA, the CDR3 is TGTGCCAGTAGTATTGCAAGAGCTAACTATGGCTACACCTTC. As protein: CASSIARANYGYTF. The chain recombines TRBV19 with TRBJ1-2, with D unclear. Trimming took off 3 bases at V and 0 bases at J, with 8 bases between the two ends. The CDR3 length is 14 residues. In germline, CDR1 is LNHDA, CDR2 SQIVND (reference sequence).